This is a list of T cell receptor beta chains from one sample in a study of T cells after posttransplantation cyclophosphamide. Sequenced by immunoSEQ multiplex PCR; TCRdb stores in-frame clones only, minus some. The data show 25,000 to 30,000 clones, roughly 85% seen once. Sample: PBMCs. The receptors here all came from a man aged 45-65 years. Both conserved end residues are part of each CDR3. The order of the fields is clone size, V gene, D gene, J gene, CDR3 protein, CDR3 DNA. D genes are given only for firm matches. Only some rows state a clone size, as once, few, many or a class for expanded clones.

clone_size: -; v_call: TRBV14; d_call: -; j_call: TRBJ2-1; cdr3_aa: CASSQEDYYNEQFF; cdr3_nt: TGTGCCAGCAGCCAAGAGGACTACTACAATGAGCAGTTCTTC
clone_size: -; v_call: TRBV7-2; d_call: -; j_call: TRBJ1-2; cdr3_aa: CASSLAWDMGRYTF; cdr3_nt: TGTGCCAGCAGCTTAGCGTGGGACATGGGGCGCTACACCTTC
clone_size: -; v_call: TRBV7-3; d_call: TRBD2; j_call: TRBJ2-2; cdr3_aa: CASSSPSGRASGGELFF; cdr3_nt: TGTGCCAGCAGCTCCCCTAGCGGGAGGGCCTCGGGCGGGGAGCTGTTTTTT
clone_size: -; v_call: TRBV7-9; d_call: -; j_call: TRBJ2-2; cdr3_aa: CASSLSGGLVTGELFF; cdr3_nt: TGTGCCAGCAGCTTATCCGGGGGGCTTGTCACCGGGGAGCTGTTTTTT
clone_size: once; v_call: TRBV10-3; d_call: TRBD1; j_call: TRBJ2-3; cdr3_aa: CAISGTGQNTQYF; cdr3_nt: TGTGCCATCAGCGGGACAGGTCAGAATACGCAGTATTTT
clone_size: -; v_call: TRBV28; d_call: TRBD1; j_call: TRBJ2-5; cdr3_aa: CASSLPPGTGWGTQYF; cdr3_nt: TGTGCCAGCAGTTTACCCCCCGGGACAGGGTGGGGGACCCAGTACTTC
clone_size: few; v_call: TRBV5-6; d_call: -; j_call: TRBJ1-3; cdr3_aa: CASSLVGVGNTIYF; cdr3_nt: TGTGCCAGCAGCTTGGTCGGAGTTGGAAACACCATATATTTT
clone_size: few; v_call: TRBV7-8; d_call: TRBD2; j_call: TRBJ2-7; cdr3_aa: CASSLVRGGGNYEQYF; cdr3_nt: TGTGCCAGCAGCTTAGTCCGTGGCGGGGGGAACTACGAGCAGTACTTC
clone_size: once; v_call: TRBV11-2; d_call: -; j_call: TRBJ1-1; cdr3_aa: CASSRPPGHNTEAFF; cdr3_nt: TGTGCCAGCAGCCGACCCCCGGGACACAACACTGAAGCTTTCTTT
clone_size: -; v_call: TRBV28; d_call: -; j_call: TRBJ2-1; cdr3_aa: CASKGAGPHNEQFF; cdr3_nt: TGTGCCAGCAAGGGGGCGGGGCCACACAATGAGCAGTTCTTC
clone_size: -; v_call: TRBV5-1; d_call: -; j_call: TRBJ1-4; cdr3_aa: CASSLSTNEKLFF; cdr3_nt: TGCGCCAGCAGCTTGTCGACAAATGAAAAACTGTTTTTT
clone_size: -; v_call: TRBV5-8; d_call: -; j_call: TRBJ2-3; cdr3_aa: CASSFFRDTQYF; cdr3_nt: TGTGCCAGCAGTTTCTTCAGAGATACGCAGTATTTT
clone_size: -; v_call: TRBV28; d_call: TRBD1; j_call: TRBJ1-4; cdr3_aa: CASSHRGEKLFF; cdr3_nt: TGTGCCAGCAGTCACAGGGGGGAAAAACTGTTTTTT
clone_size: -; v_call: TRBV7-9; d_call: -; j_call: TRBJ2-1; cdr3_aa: CASSPLRNYNEQFF; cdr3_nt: TGTGCCAGCAGCCCCCTCAGGAACTACAATGAGCAGTTCTTC
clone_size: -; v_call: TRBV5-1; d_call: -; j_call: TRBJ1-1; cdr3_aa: CASSPSTGTEAFF; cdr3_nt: TGCGCCAGCAGCCCGTCGACAGGAACTGAAGCTTTCTTT
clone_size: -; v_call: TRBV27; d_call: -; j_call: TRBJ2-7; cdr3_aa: CASRQDRRVGEQYF; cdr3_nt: TGTGCCAGCAGACAGGACAGGAGGGTTGGCGAGCAGTACTTC
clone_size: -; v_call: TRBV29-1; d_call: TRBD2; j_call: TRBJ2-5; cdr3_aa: CSILAGLGPQYF; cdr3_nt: TGCAGCATCCTAGCGGGGCTAGGTCCCCAGTACTTC
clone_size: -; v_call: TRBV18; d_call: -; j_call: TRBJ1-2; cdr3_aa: CASSGLVAGAADGYTF; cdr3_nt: TGTGCCAGCTCAGGCCTGGTGGCGGGGGCAGCCGATGGCTACACCTTC
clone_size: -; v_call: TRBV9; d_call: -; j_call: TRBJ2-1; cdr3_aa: CASSVEQGGAYNEQFF; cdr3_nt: TGTGCCAGCAGCGTAGAACAGGGGGGGGCCTACAATGAGCAGTTCTTC
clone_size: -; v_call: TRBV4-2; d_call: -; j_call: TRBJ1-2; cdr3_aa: CASSQDRGQANYGYTF; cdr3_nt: TGTGCCAGCAGCCAAGACAGGGGCCAAGCTAACTATGGCTACACCTTC